This T cell receptor (beta chain) comes out of a study of T cell changes during pregnancy in multiple sclerosis. Assay: immunoSEQ multiplex PCR; the TCRdb copy retains only in-frame clones and omits some. The top ten hold more than 0.4% of the sample, which has 38,000 or so clones, 75% to 95% seen once. This CDR3 region has 15 residues. The ends were cut back, 5 bases at V and 0 bases at J, with 12 bases in the middle. CDR1 and CDR2 (germline): LNHDA, SQIVND (reference sequence). This clone appeared a few times. The sequenced sample was CD4+ T cells from peripheral blood mononuclear cells, obtained in the third trimester of pregnancy. J is TRBJ2-3 and V is TRBV19; the D gene is possibly TRBD2 (5 bases). The clonotype comes from a female donor with multiple sclerosis, enrolled in a pregnancy study. CDR3 nucleotide sequence: TGTGCCAGTAGTTCCTTCGAGGGTAGCACAGATACGCAGTATTTT. The encoded protein is CASSSFEGSTDTQYF.